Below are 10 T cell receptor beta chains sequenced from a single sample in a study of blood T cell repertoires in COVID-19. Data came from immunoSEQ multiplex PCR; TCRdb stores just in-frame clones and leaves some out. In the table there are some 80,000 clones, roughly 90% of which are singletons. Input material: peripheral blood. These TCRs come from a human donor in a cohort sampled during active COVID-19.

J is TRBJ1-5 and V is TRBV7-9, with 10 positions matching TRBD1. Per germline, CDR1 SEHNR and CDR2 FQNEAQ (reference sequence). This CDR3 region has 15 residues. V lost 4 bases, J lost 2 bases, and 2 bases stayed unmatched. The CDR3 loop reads CASSWGTGGNQPQHF. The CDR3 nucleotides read TGTGCCAGCAGCTGGGGGACAGGGGGCAATCAGCCCCAGCATTTT.

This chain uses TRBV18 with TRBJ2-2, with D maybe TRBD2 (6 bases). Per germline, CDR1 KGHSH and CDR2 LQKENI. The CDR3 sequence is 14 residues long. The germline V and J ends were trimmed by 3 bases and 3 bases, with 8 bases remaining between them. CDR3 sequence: CASSPGLYTGELFF. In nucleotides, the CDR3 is TGTGCCAGCTCACCGGGACTGTACACCGGGGAGCTGTTTTTT.

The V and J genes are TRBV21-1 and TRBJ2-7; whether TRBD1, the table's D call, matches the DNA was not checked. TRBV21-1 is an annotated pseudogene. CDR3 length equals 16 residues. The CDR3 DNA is TGTGCCAGCAGCAAAGGGCGACAGGCGCTTTCCTACGAGCAGTACTTC. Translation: CASSKGRQALSYEQYF.

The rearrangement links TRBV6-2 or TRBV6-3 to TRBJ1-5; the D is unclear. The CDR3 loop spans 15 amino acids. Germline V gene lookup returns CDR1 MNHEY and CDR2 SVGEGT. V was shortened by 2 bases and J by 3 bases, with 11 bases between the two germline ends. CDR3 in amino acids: CASSYGRRDNQPQHF. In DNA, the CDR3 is TGTGCCAGCAGTTACGGGAGGCGGGACAATCAGCCCCAGCATTTT.

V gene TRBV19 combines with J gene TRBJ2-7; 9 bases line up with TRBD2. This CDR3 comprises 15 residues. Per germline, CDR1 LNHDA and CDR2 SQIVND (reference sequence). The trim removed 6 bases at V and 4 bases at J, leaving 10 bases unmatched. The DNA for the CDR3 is TGTGCCAGTAGACCCGCTAGCGGGGATTTGTACGAGCAGTACTTC. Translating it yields CASRPASGDLYEQYF.

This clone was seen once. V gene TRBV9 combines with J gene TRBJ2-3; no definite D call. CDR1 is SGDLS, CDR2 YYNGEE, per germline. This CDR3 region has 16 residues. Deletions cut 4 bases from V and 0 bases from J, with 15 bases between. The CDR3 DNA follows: TGTGCCAGCAGCCCTCGGCAGGCGCATAGCACAGATACGCAGTATTTT. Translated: CASSPRQAHSTDTQYF. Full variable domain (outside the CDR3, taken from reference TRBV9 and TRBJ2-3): DSGVTQTPKHLITATGQRVTLRCSPRSGDLSVYWYQQSLDQGLQFLIQYYNGEERAKGNILERFSAQQFPDLHSELNLSSLELGDSALYFCASSPRQAHSTDTQYFGPGTRLTVL.

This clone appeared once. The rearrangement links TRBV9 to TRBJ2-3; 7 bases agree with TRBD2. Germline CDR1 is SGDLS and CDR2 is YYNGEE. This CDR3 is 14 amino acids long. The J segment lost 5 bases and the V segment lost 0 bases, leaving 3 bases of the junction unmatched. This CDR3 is CASSVGLAKDTQYF. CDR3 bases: TGTGCCAGCAGCGTAGGACTAGCCAAAGATACGCAGTATTTT.

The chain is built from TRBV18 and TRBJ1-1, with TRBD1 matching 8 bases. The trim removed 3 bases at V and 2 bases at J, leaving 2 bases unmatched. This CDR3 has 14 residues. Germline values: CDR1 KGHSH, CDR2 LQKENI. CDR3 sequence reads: CASSPDRGNTEAFF. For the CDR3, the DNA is TGTGCCAGCTCACCCGACAGGGGAAACACTGAAGCTTTCTTT.

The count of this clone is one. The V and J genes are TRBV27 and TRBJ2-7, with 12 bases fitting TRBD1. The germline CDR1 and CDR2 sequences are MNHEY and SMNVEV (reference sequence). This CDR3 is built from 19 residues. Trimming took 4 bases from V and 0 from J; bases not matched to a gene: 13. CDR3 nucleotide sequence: TGTGCCAGCAGTTACCGCGGGACAGGGGGCGCGATTGACTCCTACGAGCAGTACTTC. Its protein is CASSYRGTGGAIDSYEQYF.

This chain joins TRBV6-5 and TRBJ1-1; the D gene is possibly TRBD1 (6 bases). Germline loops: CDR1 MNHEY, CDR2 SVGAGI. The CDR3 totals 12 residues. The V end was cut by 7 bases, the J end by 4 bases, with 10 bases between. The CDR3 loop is CASIRGGTEAFF. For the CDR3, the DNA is TGTGCCAGCATCCGAGGGGGCACTGAAGCTTTCTTT.